Following are 20 T cell receptor beta chains from one sample sequenced in a study of a mutant IDH1 vaccine in newly diagnosed glioma. Time point indicated: baseline, week 1 (first vaccination visit). Treatment specified: pre-vaccination baseline after standard-of-care therapy. The assay was immunoSEQ multiplex PCR, and TCRdb's table has in-frame clones only and misses some. The sample includes nearly 15,000 clones, around 87% seen only once; the top ten take 7% to 10%. This specimen consisted of PBMCs, obtained from a glioma patient treated with radiotherapy, temozolomide or both. All receptors derive from a woman between 40 and 55 years old with glioma. Some clones in this sample may be carry-over from other donors' samples.

This chain links TRBV6-5 with TRBJ1-2; 7 bases match TRBD1. Germline CDR1 reads MNHEY; CDR2 reads SVGAGI. V shed 8 bases, J shed 3 bases, and the junction held 9 bases outside the gene matches. The CDR3 runs to 14 residues. CDR3 nucleotides: TGTGCCAGCCACCGAGGGGGCGCGGACTATGGCTACACCTTC. This codes for CASHRGGADYGYTF.

The chain has TRBV19 and TRBJ2-7; a possible D gene is TRBD2 (5 bases). CDR3 length: 15 residues. V was cut by 7 bases and J by 6 bases, with 22 bases left in between. Germline-derived CDR1 and CDR2 are LNHDA and SQIVND (reference sequence). CDR3 in amino acids: CASKRVPGGLAEQYF. DNA for the CDR3: TGTGCCAGTAAAAGGGTGCCAGGAGGCCTCGCCGAGCAGTACTTC.

The chain has TRBV13 and TRBJ1-4; tentatively, D is TRBD1 (6 bases). V was trimmed by 0 bases and J by 7 bases, leaving 12 bases between them. The CDR3 runs to 15 residues. The germline CDR1 and CDR2 sequences are PRHDT and FYEKMQ (reference sequence). The CDR3 DNA is TGTGCCAGCAGCTTAGGAAGGGGGGCAGGTGAAAAACTGTTTTTT. It is translated as CASSLGRGAGEKLFF.

J is TRBJ1-3 and V is TRBV10-3, with D perhaps matching TRBD1 (5 bases). The CDR3 has 14 residues. Trimming took 2 bases from V and 3 from J, leaving 8 bases between them. In germline, CDR1 is ENHRY, CDR2 SYGVKD. Here the CDR3 DNA reads TGTGCCATCAGTGAGATGAGGGGTGGAAACACCATATATTTT. This gives the protein CAISEMRGGNTIYF.

The chain links TRBV29-1 to TRBJ2-2; possible D gene TRBD1, 5 bases. Germline V gene data show CDR1 as SQVTM and CDR2 as ANQGSEA. This CDR3 spans 13 amino acids. The germline V and J ends were trimmed by 5 bases and 1 base, with 8 bases remaining between them. CDR3: CSVKGENTGELFF. The DNA of the CDR3 is TGCAGCGTTAAAGGGGAGAACACCGGGGAGCTGTTTTTT.

This clone was detected only a few times. A clone one base away is much larger, so this may be a read error. Within the sample, other DNA sequences also encode this same CDR3. V gene TRBV29-1 combines with J gene TRBJ1-1; D remains ambiguous. This CDR3 region has 10 residues. V dropped 7 bases and J dropped 3 bases, with 6 bases sitting between them. Germline V gene sequence: CDR1 SQVTM, CDR2 ANQGSEA. In DNA, the CDR3 is TGCAGCGCCGGAGACACTGAAGCTTTCTTT. Its translation: CSAGDTEAFF.

The chain links TRBV7-2 to TRBJ2-7; unclear D gene. Germline V gene sequence: CDR1 SGHTA, CDR2 FQGNSA. V was cut by 1 base and J by 2 bases, with 12 bases left in between. The CDR3 extends over 15 amino acids. The CDR3 sequence is CASSLEPAGPYEQYF. DNA for the CDR3: TGTGCCAGCAGCTTAGAGCCAGCTGGGCCCTACGAGCAGTACTTC. Looking up the rest from reference TRBV7-2 and TRBJ2-7 gives the full variable domain: GAGVSQSPSNKVTEKGKDVELRCDPISGHTALYWYRQSLGQGLEFLIYFQGNSAPDKSGLPSDRFSAERTGGSVSTLTIQRTQQEDSAVYLCASSLEPAGPYEQYFGPGTRLTVT.

The rearrangement joins TRBV27 to TRBJ2-5, with 8 bases lining up with TRBD2. The CDR3 length is 16 residues. Per the germline V gene, CDR1 is MNHEY and CDR2 is SMNVEV (reference sequence). The V and J ends lost 0 bases and 1 base, in that order; junction bases with no gene match: 4. The CDR3 DNA is TGTGCCAGCAGTTTATCCCCCGGGAGGGGCCAAGAGACCCAGTACTTC. This encodes CASSLSPGRGQETQYF.

This clone occurred once. The same CDR3 arises from other DNA sequences in this sample as well. The chain has TRBV6-1 and TRBJ1-3; D unclear. CDR3 size: 14 residues. Germline CDR1 reads MNHNS; CDR2 reads SASEGT. The V end was cut by 3 bases, the J end by 0 bases, with 6 bases between. CDR3 in amino acids: CASSDGVSGNTIYF. The CDR3 DNA sequence: TGTGCCAGCAGTGATGGGGTCTCTGGAAACACCATATATTTT.

In the case of this clone: The junction shows a germline mismatch at one end, possibly a read error. The gene calls are TRBV14 and TRBJ1-2; possibly TRBD1 for D (5 bases). The CDR3 is 17 amino acids. From germline, CDR1 is SGHDN and CDR2 FVKESK. The CDR3 here is CASSQPTGGNRIYGHTF. The CDR3 nucleotides are TGTGCCAGCAGCCAACCAACAGGAGGCAACCGAATCTATGGCCACACCTTC.

This clone was seen just once. CDR3 region: CASNTGARDTEAFF. In nucleotides, the CDR3 is TGTGCCAGCAATACAGGGGCGAGGGACACTGAAGCTTTCTTT. This chain uses TRBV27 with TRBJ1-1; 7 nucleotides line up with TRBD1. V lost 7 bases, J lost 3 bases, and 8 bases stayed unmatched. Germline CDR1 reads MNHEY; CDR2 reads SMNVEV (reference sequence). The CDR3 has 14 amino acids.

The chain recombines TRBV5-3 with TRBJ2-7, with a tentative D call TRBD1 (5 bases). TRBV5-3 is filed as an ORF, its function uncertain. This CDR3 region has 14 residues. V was clipped by 1 base and J by 2 bases, with 10 bases between them. The CDR3: CARSLTGRTYEQYF. For the CDR3, the DNA is TGTGCCAGAAGCTTGACAGGCCGAACCTACGAGCAGTACTTC.

As for this clone: The same CDR3 arises from other DNA sequences in this sample as well. This sequence joins TRBV30 and TRBJ1-5; D is possibly TRBD1 (5 bases). Trimming stripped 0 bases from V and 5 bases from J, with 8 bases between. CDR1 is GTSNPN, CDR2 SVGIG, per germline (reference sequence). This CDR3 spans 13 amino acids. CDR3 protein: CAWSVQAHQPQHF. The CDR3 DNA reads TGTGCCTGGAGTGTACAGGCTCATCAGCCCCAGCATTTT.

The chain combines TRBV27 with TRBJ2-3; D may be TRBD1 or TRBD2 (5 bases each). This CDR3 is 15 amino acids long. Germline lookup yields CDR1 MNHEY and CDR2 SMNVEV (reference sequence). Trimming took off 0 bases at V and 2 bases at J, with 9 bases between the two ends. CDR3 bases: TGTGCCAGCAGTTTATCAGACGGGACCACAGATACGCAGTATTTT. Its translation: CASSLSDGTTDTQYF.

V and J are TRBV27 and TRBJ2-1; maybe TRBD1 (6 bases). The V gene's germline CDR1 is MNHEY and CDR2 SMNVEV (reference sequence). CDR3 size: 15 residues. V was shortened by 5 bases and J by 0 bases, with 11 bases between the two germline ends. CDR3 nucleotide sequence: TGTGCCAGCAGTACGACAGGAAGCTCCTACAATGAGCAGTTCTTC. This gives the protein CASSTTGSSYNEQFF.

The chain recombines TRBV5-1 with TRBJ2-1; D is ambiguous. Between the trimmed V and J ends, which lost 1 base and 7 bases, there was a span of 3 bases. Germline CDR1 and CDR2: SGHRS and YFSETQ. The CDR3 is 11 residues long. The CDR3 here is CASSLKNEQFF. The CDR3 nucleotides read TGCGCCAGCAGCTTGAAGAATGAGCAGTTCTTC.

The chain carries TRBV5-1 and TRBJ2-2, with 9 bases lining up with TRBD1. The germline gives CDR1 SGHRS, CDR2 YFSETQ. The junction had 12 bases not matched to a gene; V was cut back by 4 bases and J by 5 bases. CDR3 length equals 17 residues. This chain's CDR3 is CASSQSSGTGRTGELFF. The DNA of the CDR3 is TGCGCCAGCAGCCAATCCTCCGGGACAGGGCGGACCGGGGAGCTGTTTTTT.

This clone was counted between two and nine times. The chain uses TRBV29-1 and TRBJ1-1, with D tentatively TRBD1 (6 bases). Germline V gene sequence: CDR1 SQVTM, CDR2 ANQGSEA. This CDR3 is built from 13 residues. Trimming left V 7 bases short and J 1 base short, with 13 bases between. As DNA, the CDR3 is TGCAGCGGATGTAAGGGGGAGAACACTGAAGCTTTCTTT. Protein sequence: CSGCKGENTEAFF.

The rearrangement uses TRBV5-1 and TRBJ2-1, with D possibly TRBD1 on 6 matching bases. CDR1 SGHRS and CDR2 YFSETQ come from the germline V gene. CDR3 length: 12 residues. The V end lost 4 bases, the J end lost 14 bases, and 16 bases lay between the germline ends. CDR3 protein: CASSIDRHQEFF. As DNA, the CDR3 is TGCGCCAGCAGCATCGACAGGCACCAGGAGTTCTTC.

The chain employs TRBV2 and TRBJ2-5; D is uncertain. Germline V gene data show CDR1 as SNHLY and CDR2 as FYNNEI. Trimming shortened V by 2 bases and J by 7 bases, and 11 bases separated the two germline ends. The length of the CDR3 is 13 residues. CDR3 nucleotides: TGTGCCAGCAGTGAAACACCGACATGGACCCAGTACTTC. Protein sequence: CASSETPTWTQYF.